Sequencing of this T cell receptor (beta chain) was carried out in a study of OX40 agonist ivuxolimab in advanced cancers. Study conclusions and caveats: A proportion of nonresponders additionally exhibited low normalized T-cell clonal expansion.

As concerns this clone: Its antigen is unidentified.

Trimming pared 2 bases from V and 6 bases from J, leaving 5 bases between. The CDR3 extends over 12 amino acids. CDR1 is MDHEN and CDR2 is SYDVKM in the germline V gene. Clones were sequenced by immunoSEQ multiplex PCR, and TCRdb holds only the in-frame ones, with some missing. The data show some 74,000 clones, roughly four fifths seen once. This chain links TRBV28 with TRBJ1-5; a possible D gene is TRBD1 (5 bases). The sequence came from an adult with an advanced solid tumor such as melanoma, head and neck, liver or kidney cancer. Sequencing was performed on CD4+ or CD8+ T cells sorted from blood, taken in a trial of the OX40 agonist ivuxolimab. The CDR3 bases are TGTGCCAGCAGTTTAGGGGGTCAGCCCCAGCATTTT. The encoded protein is CASSLGGQPQHF. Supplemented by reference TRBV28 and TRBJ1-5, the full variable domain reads DVKVTQSSRYLVKRTGEKVFLECVQDMDHENMFWYRQDPGLGLRLIYFSYDVKMKEKGDIPEGYSVSREKKERFSLILESASTNQTSMYLCASSLGGQPQHFGDGTRLSIL.